The 16 T cell receptor beta chains given below trace back to one sample, sequenced in a study of vaccination and CD4 T cells after COVID-19 (dated by TCRdb to 2021 to 2024). Receptor amplification or capture employed PCR. Sequencing was carried out with an Illumina iSeq 100. At the Johns Hopkins FTIC core, DNA from the cultured CD4+ T cells underwent TCR sequencing with the Oncomine TCR Beta short-read assay. Clones were called with MiXCR by TCRdb after fastp trimmed the public reads at Q25, and only in-frame beta chains were retained. Each entry merges the rows of one CDR3 protein and shows their most common DNA and genes. This sample is represented by around 11,000 distinct CDR3 sequences; over 60% of them were singletons. Jointly, the top ten make up approximately 20% of the sample. This sample's treatment or condition label indicates: roughly 10-day PBMC culture with coronavirus spike peptide pools or control peptides (ViraFEST assay).

No antigen has been assigned to these receptors. The material sequenced was CD4+ T cells from blood, cultured in vitro. The source is a human donor who had recovered from COVID-19.

The chain carries TRBV6-2 or TRBV6-3 and TRBJ2-5; 9 positions match TRBD2. The ends lost 6 bases at V and 2 bases at J; junction bases unmatched: 4. This CDR3 has 14 amino acids. Germline loops: CDR1 MNHEY, CDR2 SVGEGT. The CDR3, as DNA: TGTGCCAGCAGCCGGACTAGCGCGCAAGAGACCCAGTACTTC. It is translated as CASSRTSAQETQYF.

The J gene is TRBJ1-5, the V gene TRBV6-2 or TRBV6-3; D may be TRBD1 (6 bases). Germline V CDR1 and CDR2: MNHEY, SVGEGT. This CDR3 comprises 15 residues. Deletions cut 7 bases from V and 5 bases from J, with 18 bases between. The CDR3 DNA is TGTGCCAGCAAGATCAGGGGTTCCCCTGATCAGCCCCAGCATTTT. Encoded protein: CASKIRGSPDQPQHF.

The chain employs TRBV6-2 or TRBV6-3 and TRBJ2-3, with 7 bases aligning to TRBD2. After removal of 6 bases from V and 3 bases from J, the junction contained 9 bases not matched to a gene. This CDR3 has 15 amino acids. Germline lookup yields CDR1 MNHEY and CDR2 SVGEGT. CDR3 bases: TGTGCCAGCAGACAGAGCGGGGTGGGGACAGATACGCAGTATTTT. This translates into CASRQSGVGTDTQYF.

The CDR3 coding sequence is TGCAGTGCTCCCCCGGGACAGGGTGTTTATAATTCACCCCTCCACTTT. This gives the protein CSAPPGQGVYNSPLHF. V is TRBV20-1 and J is TRBJ1-6; 9 bases agree with TRBD1. This CDR3 has 16 amino acids. Trimming took 5 bases from V and 4 from J; bases not matched to a gene: 9. Germline V gene lookup returns CDR1 DFQATT and CDR2 SNEGSKA (reference sequence).

The V call is TRBV9, the J call TRBJ2-2, with TRBD2 matching 7 bases. Germline V gene data show CDR1 as SGDLS and CDR2 as YYNGEE. The CDR3 extends over 16 amino acids. J gave up 4 bases and V 0 bases, and 6 bases lay outside the gene matches. Here the CDR3 reads CASSVGQGGITGELFF. The CDR3 nucleotides are TGTGCCAGCAGCGTAGGGCAGGGAGGGATCACCGGGGAGCTGTTTTTT.

The CDR3 DNA reads TGTGCCAGCAGTGGAGCGCGGGGGGCGGAAAAACTGTTTTTT. Its translation is CASSGARGAEKLFF. This chain uses TRBV2 with TRBJ1-4; weak D call: TRBD1 (6 bases). Between the trimmed V and J ends, which lost 4 bases and 8 bases, there was a span of 14 bases. In germline, CDR1 is SNHLY, CDR2 FYNNEI. The CDR3 is made up of 14 amino acids.

J is TRBJ2-7 and V is TRBV7-2; possibly TRBD1 for D (6 bases). Germline CDR1 SGHTA, CDR2 FQGNSA. V lost 6 bases, J lost 4 bases, and 16 bases lay in between. The CDR3 has 14 amino acids. The CDR3 reads CASRPGPGVYEQYF. The CDR3 DNA reads TGTGCCAGCAGGCCCGGACCAGGGGTTTACGAGCAGTACTTC.

This CDR3 reads CASRPEGSNTEAFF. The CDR3 DNA reads as TGTGCCAGCAGACCGGAGGGGTCGAACACTGAAGCTTTCTTT. The chain employs TRBV6-2 or TRBV6-3 and TRBJ1-1, with a weak D call TRBD1 (5 bases). The germline V gene has CDR1 MNHEY and CDR2 SVGEGT. The CDR3 loop spans 14 amino acids. Trimming left V 6 bases short and J 1 base short, with 12 bases between.

The chain employs TRBV18 and TRBJ2-2; D uncertain. V was pared by 3 bases and J by 3 bases, with 2 bases between. The germline gives CDR1 KGHSH, CDR2 LQKENI. CDR3 size: 12 residues. CDR3 residues: CASSPYTGELFF. CDR3 nucleotides: TGTGCCAGCTCACCCTACACCGGGGAGCTGTTTTTT.

A single count supports this clonotype. This sequence joins TRBV6-5 and TRBJ2-7; 7 bases match TRBD2. Germline V gene lookup returns CDR1 MNHEY and CDR2 SVGAGI. V shed 4 bases and J 3 bases; nucleotides not matched to a gene: 3. CDR3 length: 13 amino acids. The CDR3 region has the DNA TGTGCCAGCAGTTTTTCTAGCGGCTACGAGCAGTACTTC. It yields the protein CASSFSSGYEQYF.

The rearrangement joins TRBV7-2 to TRBJ2-3; no definite D call. CDR1 SGHTA and CDR2 FQGNSA come from the germline V gene. CDR3 length equals 13 residues. V was clipped by 5 bases and J by 6 bases, with 12 bases between them. Here the CDR3 reads CASSPSRTDTQYF. The CDR3 region has the DNA TGTGCCAGCAGCCCATCTAGAACTGATACGCAGTATTTT.

This chain uses TRBV11-2 with TRBJ1-2, with a tentative D call TRBD1 (6 bases). From germline, CDR1 is SGHAT and CDR2 FQNNGV. V was pared by 4 bases and J by 2 bases, with 8 bases between. The CDR3 is made up of 13 amino acids. The CDR3 DNA sequence: TGTGCCAGCAGCTCCACAGGGAACTATGGCTACACCTTC. This translates into CASSSTGNYGYTF.

The J gene is TRBJ1-2, the V gene TRBV27; D gene uncertain. The CDR3 totals 13 residues. Germline lookup yields CDR1 MNHEY and CDR2 SMNVEV (reference sequence). Trimming cost V 4 bases and J 5 bases, with 11 bases left between them. CDR3 in DNA: TGTGCCAGCAGTTCCCACCAGAGGTATGGCTACACCTTC. Protein product: CASSSHQRYGYTF.

This clonotype was seen just once. The chain joins TRBV6-5 to TRBJ1-2, with TRBD1 as a possible D gene (5 bases). Trimming removed 5 bases at V and 8 bases at J, with 12 bases between. Germline CDR1 is MNHEY and CDR2 is SVGAGI. CDR3 length: 12 amino acids. The CDR3 loop reads CASSNWGRGYTF. CDR3 bases: TGTGCCAGCAGTAACTGGGGCAGGGGCTACACCTTC.

The rearrangement links TRBV27 to TRBJ1-3; D gene ambiguous. Between the trimmed V and J ends, which lost 3 bases and 4 bases, there was a span of 7 bases. The V gene's germline CDR1 is MNHEY and CDR2 SMNVEV (reference sequence). The CDR3 sequence is 13 residues long. The DNA of the CDR3 is TGTGCCAGCAGTTTTAAACAGGGAAACACCATATATTTT. Translated: CASSFKQGNTIYF.

The genes are TRBV14 and TRBJ1-2; weak D call: TRBD1 (6 bases). Germline values: CDR1 SGHDN, CDR2 FVKESK. CDR3 length equals 13 residues. The V end lost 6 bases, the J end lost 7 bases, and 15 bases lay between the germline ends. CDR3 in amino acids: CASRGAGDRGYTF. In nucleotides, the CDR3 is TGTGCCAGCAGGGGGGCGGGAGATCGTGGCTACACCTTC.